What follows are 23 T cell receptor beta chains derived from one specimen sequenced in a study of blood T cells in healthy people across ages. With a J-beta primer mix and a sample-barcoded 5' primer, a second PCR ran roughly 6 to 12 cycles. In TCRdb, the 5' RACE reads were re-called with MiXCR into one record per CDR3 protein. The sample carries 800,000 to 950,000 distinct CDR3 sequences, about 29% recorded once. Another study also made use of these data, one on T cells of mothers and their children.

Input material: blood. These TCRs come from a woman aged 40 to 49 in good health.

This clonotype showed up many times. The rearrangement uses TRBV5-1 and TRBJ2-7; D call uncertain. The CDR3 runs to 11 residues. V lost 0 bases to trimming and J lost 6 bases, with 4 bases between them. Germline V gene sequence: CDR1 SGHRS, CDR2 YFSETQ. CDR3 DNA: TGCGCCAGCAGCTTGGACCGCGAGCAGTACTTC. Its protein is CASSLDREQYF.

As for this clonotype: A much larger clonotype is one base distant, so this may be a read error. CDR3 region: CASRTGRGRSDEQYF. CDR3 DNA sequence: TGCGCCAGCAGGACGGGTAGGGGCAGATCCGACGAGCAGTACTTC. This rearrangement joins TRBV5-1 to TRBJ2-5, with a tentative D call TRBD1 (5 bases). The J call may be incorrect, as the DNA end agrees better with TRBJ2-7. In germline, CDR1 is SGHRS, CDR2 YFSETQ. The CDR3 length is 15 residues.

This clonotype was counted between two and nine times. V usage is TRBV4-1 and J usage is TRBJ2-3; 13 bases align to TRBD2. The V gene end was trimmed by 0 bases and the J gene end by 5 bases; junction bases not matched to a gene: 5. CDR3 length equals 17 residues. The germline V gene encodes CDR1 MGHRA and CDR2 YSYEKL. CDR3 loop: CASSQDGLAGAGDTQYF. Written as DNA, the CDR3 is TGCGCCAGCAGCCAAGATGGACTAGCGGGGGCCGGAGATACGCAGTATTTT.

This clonotype was seen a few times. Here the CDR3 reads CASAPIRLAGTLAKNIQYF. CDR3 bases: TGTGCTAGTGCCCCAATCAGACTAGCGGGAACTCTAGCCAAAAACATTCAGTACTTC. The rearrangement uses TRBV12-5 and TRBJ2-4; 11 nucleotides match TRBD2. This CDR3 contains 19 residues. The ends lost 7 bases at V and 0 bases at J; junction bases unmatched: 14. Per germline, CDR1 LGHNT and CDR2 FRNRAP.

This clonotype was seen at least ten times. The chain joins TRBV12-3 or TRBV12-4 to TRBJ2-3; 9 bases map to TRBD1. The CDR3 runs to 14 residues. Losses at the gene ends were 3 bases for V and 6 bases for J; bases not matched to a gene: 4. As DNA, the CDR3 is TGTGCCAGCAGTTTCGGACAGGGGCGCGATACGCAGTATTTT. Translated, it gives CASSFGQGRDTQYF.

The table lists this clonotype with a few counts. The chain uses TRBV7-9 and TRBJ1-1, with TRBD1 matching over 8 bases. CDR1 and CDR2 from the germline V gene are SEHNR and FQNEAQ (reference sequence). The trim removed 5 bases at V and 10 bases at J, leaving 6 bases unmatched. The CDR3 contains 12 residues. For the CDR3, the DNA is TGTGCCAGCAGCCCCACGGACAGGGCAGCTTTCTTT. Protein sequence: CASSPTDRAAFF. Combining the CDR3 with reference TRBV7-9 and TRBJ1-1 gives the whole variable domain DTGVSQNPRHKITKRGQNVTFRCDPISEHNRLYWYRQTLGQGPEFLTYFQNEAQLEKSRLLSDRFSAERPKGSFSTLEIQRTEQGDSAMYLCASSPTDRAAFFGQGTRLTVV.

The chain couples TRBV29-1 to TRBJ2-7; D is unclear. V lost 1 base, J lost 6 bases, and 16 bases lay in between. CDR3 size: 14 residues. The germline CDR1 and CDR2 sequences are SQVTM and ANQGSEA. CDR3 bases: TGCAGCGTTGAAGGTGCAGAAGGGCCTGTCGAGCAGTACTTC. This codes for CSVEGAEGPVEQYF.

For this clonotype: Just one base apart from a much larger clone, this may be a read error. The J gene is TRBJ2-7, the V gene TRBV12-3 or TRBV12-4; 7 bases are shared with TRBD1. CDR3 length: 17 residues. V was pared by 4 bases and J by 0 bases, with 12 bases of the junction left unmatched. The CDR3 region is CASSSLMGDSPSYEQYF. As DNA, the CDR3 is TGTGCCAGCAGTTCTCTGATGGGGGACAGTCCCTCCTACGAGCAGTACTTC.

The chain recombines TRBV7-2 with TRBJ2-5; weak D call: TRBD1 (6 bases). V gave up 5 bases and J gave up 5 bases, with 21 bases separating them. CDR3 length equals 16 residues. Per germline, CDR1 SGHTA and CDR2 FQGNSA. CDR3 in DNA: TGTGCCAGCAGCGCACGGGCGGCCCCAGGGGTTGAGACCCAGTACTTC. Translation gives CASSARAAPGVETQYF.

The chain employs TRBV5-1 and TRBJ1-1; TRBD1 aligns across 7 bases. The CDR3 totals 17 residues. Germline V lookup: CDR1 SGHRS, CDR2 YFSETQ. The ends lost 6 bases at V and 0 bases at J; junction bases unmatched: 14. The CDR3 loop reads CASTRTGSGILNTEAFF. In DNA, the CDR3 is TGCGCCAGCACCAGGACAGGCTCAGGGATACTGAACACTGAAGCTTTCTTT.

Only a few counts were recorded for this clonotype. The chain combines TRBV28 with TRBJ2-7, with a weak D call TRBD1 (6 bases). In germline, CDR1 is MDHEN, CDR2 SYDVKM. With 6 bases removed from V and 0 bases from J, the gap between germline ends came to 12 bases. The CDR3 spans 14 residues. This chain's CDR3 is CASRPPGASYEQYF. CDR3 nucleotides: TGTGCCAGCAGACCACCAGGGGCCTCCTACGAGCAGTACTTC.

The chain combines TRBV7-2 with TRBJ1-5, with D tentatively TRBD1 (6 bases). The germline V gene encodes CDR1 SGHTA and CDR2 FQGNSA. The CDR3 extends over 15 amino acids. Trimming removed 1 base from V and 5 bases from J, with 12 bases in between. CDR3 nucleotide sequence: TGTGCCAGCAGCTTAGAACAGGGCGGGTATCAGCCCCAGCATTTT. This codes for CASSLEQGGYQPQHF.

Comments on this clonotype: A read error may account for a junction end that differs from germline. The chain carries TRBV27 and TRBJ2-1; D possibly uses TRBD1 or TRBD2 (5 bases each). CDR3 size: 17 residues. From germline, CDR1 is MNHEY and CDR2 SMNVEV (reference sequence). The CDR3 loop reads CASSSRLLPGPKQKQFF. The CDR3 nucleotides read TGTGCCAGTAGTTCCCGCCTTTTACCGGGACCAAAGCAGAAGCAGTTCTTC.

This clonotype was observed many times. The V call is TRBV4-2, the J call TRBJ2-5, with 7 bases matching TRBD2. The CDR3 is 13 amino acids. Germline CDR1 and CDR2: LGHNA and YNFKEQ. With 1 base clipped from V and 4 bases from J, the junction kept 0 bases outside the gene matches. CDR3 sequence (DNA): TGTGCCAGCAGCCAAGGGGGGGGAGAGACCCAGTACTTC. Amino acid sequence: CASSQGGGETQYF.

The chain couples TRBV18 to TRBJ1-3; 9 positions match TRBD1. Germline V CDR1 and CDR2: KGHSH, LQKENI. The length of the CDR3 is 14 residues. V was clipped by 4 bases and J by 2 bases; unmatched bases: 0. CDR3 sequence: CASSRDRAGNTIYF. The CDR3 DNA sequence: TGTGCCAGCTCACGGGACAGGGCTGGAAACACCATATATTTT.

In the case of this clonotype: Sequence at one end of the junction differs from germline and may be a read error. This chain uses TRBV7-8 with TRBJ2-3; D may be TRBD1 or TRBD2 (5 bases each). From germline, CDR1 is SGHVS and CDR2 FQNEAQ. The CDR3 has 19 residues. The CDR3 DNA is TGCGCCAGCACCCTGGTACCGGGACGGGGCTTGACTAGCACAGATACGCAGTATTTT. Protein sequence: CASTLVPGRGLTSTDTQYF.

The rearrangement joins TRBV11-2 to TRBJ2-3, with no clear D. Germline CDR1 SGHAT, CDR2 FQNNGV. The CDR3 is 15 amino acids. V lost 1 base to trimming and J lost 1 base, with 9 bases between them. The CDR3 nucleotides are TGTGCCAGCAGCTTAGGCCTGTCGGGCACAGATACGCAGTATTTT. As protein: CASSLGLSGTDTQYF.

Comments on this clonotype: Germline is not matched at one junction end, which may reflect a read error. This rearrangement joins TRBV18 to TRBJ1-2, with D hard to call. CDR1 and CDR2 (germline): KGHSH, LQKENI. The CDR3 has 14 amino acids. This CDR3 is CASSPVLQNYDYTF. The CDR3, as DNA: TGTGCCAGCTCACCAGTGTTGCAAAACTATGACTACACCTTC.

This clonotype showed up just a few times. This chain uses TRBV20-1 with TRBJ2-7, with a weak D call TRBD2 (6 bases). Germline CDR1 and CDR2: DFQATT and SNEGSKA (reference sequence). The CDR3 sequence is 18 residues long. Trimming took off 2 bases at V and 2 bases at J, with 25 bases between the two ends. The CDR3 sequence is CSARTESGPQRTPYEQYF. CDR3 DNA sequence: TGCAGTGCTAGAACCGAAAGCGGGCCACAGAGGACTCCCTACGAGCAGTACTTC.

As concerns this clonotype: This may stem from a read error, because a much larger clone lies one nucleotide away. The CDR3 is CATSDPAGTGARYEQYF. The CDR3, as DNA: TGTGCCACCAGTGACCCCGCCGGGACAGGGGCGAGGTATGAGCAGTACTTC. The J gene is TRBJ2-4, the V gene TRBV24-1; 10 bases are a match to TRBD1. The J segment lost 13 bases and the V segment lost 4 bases, leaving 18 bases of the junction unmatched. Germline V gene sequence: CDR1 KGHDR, CDR2 SFDVKD. The CDR3 length is 17 residues.

At least ten counts were recorded for this clonotype. The chain has TRBV7-2 and TRBJ2-5; D remains ambiguous. Trimming shortened V by 5 bases and J by 4 bases, and 11 bases separated the two germline ends. Germline V gives CDR1 SGHTA, CDR2 FQGNSA. CDR3 length equals 13 residues. CDR3 sequence reads: CASSRANTETQYF. The DNA for the CDR3 is TGTGCCAGCAGCCGAGCTAATACAGAGACCCAGTACTTC.

Ten or more counts support this clonotype. The V gene is TRBV6-5, the J gene TRBJ1-3, with D possibly matching TRBD1 (5 bases). Between the trimmed V and J ends, which lost 0 bases and 0 bases, there was a span of 6 bases. CDR1 and CDR2 (germline): MNHEY, SVGAGI. CDR3 length equals 15 residues. The CDR3 is CASSYSGVSGNTIYF. For the CDR3, the DNA is TGTGCCAGCAGTTACTCGGGGGTCTCTGGAAACACCATATATTTT.

CDR3 bases: TGTGCCAGCCGGGGACTAGCGGAGACGAGCTCCTACAATGAGCAGTTCTTC. Amino acids: CASRGLAETSSYNEQFF. The rearrangement uses TRBV6-2 or TRBV6-3 and TRBJ2-1, with 11 positions matching TRBD2. V lost 8 bases and J lost 0; bases outside the gene matches: 9. Germline CDR1 and CDR2: MNHEY and SVGEGT. The CDR3 loop spans 17 amino acids.